Listed below are T cell receptor beta chains from one sample, sequenced in a study of T cell responses to AZD1222 COVID-19 vaccine. Measured with immunoSEQ multiplex PCR; TCRdb has only the in-frame clones, and not every one. Among roughly 200,000 clones, roughly 93% were seen once, and the ten largest hold around 0.98%. This specimen was peripheral blood, taken 28 days after the second dose of the MenACWY control vaccine. The origin of the receptors is an adult who received the MenACWY meningococcal vaccine as a control. Each CDR3 is given with its conserved first and last residue. Fields, in order: CDR3 DNA, CDR3 protein, clone size, D gene, V gene, J gene. D genes are given only for firm matches. Not all rows give a size; the values are once, few, many and, for expanded clones, a class.

cdr3_nt: TGTGCCAGCAACAAAGGGACGGCGAACACTGAAGCTTTCTTT
cdr3_aa: CASNKGTANTEAFF
clone_size: .
d_call: .
v_call: TRBV6-5
j_call: TRBJ1-1

cdr3_nt: TGTGCCAGCAGCTCGGACAGGGTGGTCGGAGAGACCCAGTACTTC
cdr3_aa: CASSSDRVVGETQYF
clone_size: .
d_call: TRBD1
v_call: TRBV5-5
j_call: TRBJ2-5

cdr3_nt: TGTGCCACCAGCATTGGAAGCATTGCTGAAGCTTTCTTT
cdr3_aa: CATSIGSIAEAFF
clone_size: .
d_call: .
v_call: TRBV15
j_call: TRBJ1-1

cdr3_nt: TGTGCCAGTAGCTCCGGGACAGGGGGCCGCAATCAGCCCCAGCATTTT
cdr3_aa: CASSSGTGGRNQPQHF
clone_size: .
d_call: TRBD1
v_call: TRBV19
j_call: TRBJ1-5

cdr3_nt: TGTGCCAGCAGCCAATGGTCGGCAGGGAACTATGGCTACACCTTC
cdr3_aa: CASSQWSAGNYGYTF
clone_size: .
d_call: .
v_call: TRBV3-1/TRBV3-2
j_call: TRBJ1-2

cdr3_nt: TGTGCCAGCAGTTCTCAGGGTGATGGAAACACCATATATTTT
cdr3_aa: CASSSQGDGNTIYF
clone_size: .
d_call: .
v_call: TRBV28
j_call: TRBJ1-3

cdr3_nt: TGTGCCATCATTAGGCAGGGATCGCAGTGGGAGCCCCAGCATTTT
cdr3_aa: CAIIRQGSQWEPQHF
clone_size: .
d_call: .
v_call: TRBV10-3
j_call: TRBJ1-5

cdr3_nt: TGTGCCTTAATTACCGGGACAGGGGTTTATGGCTACACCTTC
cdr3_aa: CALITGTGVYGYTF
clone_size: once
d_call: TRBD1
v_call: TRBV30
j_call: TRBJ1-2

cdr3_nt: TGTGCCTGTACACAGGGAGGCACTGAAGCTTTCTTT
cdr3_aa: CACTQGGTEAFF
clone_size: .
d_call: .
v_call: TRBV30
j_call: TRBJ1-1

cdr3_nt: TGTGCCAGCAGCTCAGACCCGACAAGCAGGGGGCCTGGAAACACCATATATTTT
cdr3_aa: CASSSDPTSRGPGNTIYF
clone_size: .
d_call: TRBD1
v_call: TRBV7-3
j_call: TRBJ1-3

cdr3_nt: TGTGCCAGCAGTGAGGGTAGGGTTGGCGTGAACACTGAAGCTTTCTTT
cdr3_aa: CASSEGRVGVNTEAFF
clone_size: .
d_call: .
v_call: TRBV2
j_call: TRBJ1-1

cdr3_nt: TGTGCCAGCAGCTTGCGCAGGGGGCATGAGACCCAGTACTTC
cdr3_aa: CASSLRRGHETQYF
clone_size: .
d_call: TRBD1
v_call: TRBV5-4
j_call: TRBJ2-5

cdr3_nt: TGTGCCAGCAGCCCCGGGGGGACAGGGGGCTTCACCGGGGAGCTGTTTTTT
cdr3_aa: CASSPGGTGGFTGELFF
clone_size: .
d_call: TRBD1
v_call: TRBV7-9
j_call: TRBJ2-2

cdr3_nt: TGTGCCAGCAGTTATCTCGGACCACCGAAAAACACCATATATTTT
cdr3_aa: CASSYLGPPKNTIYF
clone_size: .
d_call: .
v_call: TRBV6-5
j_call: TRBJ1-3

cdr3_nt: TGTGCCAGCAGCTCAGCGGACCGCCGGATCTACGAGCAGTACTTC
cdr3_aa: CASSSADRRIYEQYF
clone_size: .
d_call: .
v_call: TRBV7-9
j_call: TRBJ2-7

cdr3_nt: TGTGCCAGCAGTTCACGAAGTCGATCTCAGCCCCAGCATTTT
cdr3_aa: CASSSRSRSQPQHF
clone_size: .
d_call: .
v_call: TRBV6-2/TRBV6-3
j_call: TRBJ1-5

cdr3_nt: TGTGCCATCAGTGAGCCTACGGGGCAGGGGAGGCAGTATGGCTACACCTTC
cdr3_aa: CAISEPTGQGRQYGYTF
clone_size: .
d_call: .
v_call: TRBV10-3
j_call: TRBJ1-2

cdr3_nt: TGTGCCAGCAGCTTAGATGGGGGAGGGAACACTGAAGCTTTCTTT
cdr3_aa: CASSLDGGGNTEAFF
clone_size: few
d_call: .
v_call: TRBV7-2
j_call: TRBJ1-1

cdr3_nt: TGTGCCAGCTCCGGGTCCGGACAGGGGGAATGGTACGGTCAGCCCCAGCATTTT
cdr3_aa: CASSGSGQGEWYGQPQHF
clone_size: .
d_call: TRBD1
v_call: TRBV18
j_call: TRBJ1-5

cdr3_nt: TGTGCCATCGAGCTCCCGGGACAGGTGAGTAGCAATCAGCCCCAGCATTTT
cdr3_aa: CAIELPGQVSSNQPQHF
clone_size: .
d_call: TRBD1
v_call: TRBV10-3
j_call: TRBJ1-5

cdr3_nt: TGTGCCAGCAGCCAAAGCCAGGGGGCAGGGGAGCAGTACTTC
cdr3_aa: CASSQSQGAGEQYF
clone_size: .
d_call: TRBD1
v_call: TRBV16
j_call: TRBJ2-7

cdr3_nt: TGTGCCAGTAGTATAAGGGAGGCGCCGAGCTCCTATAATTCACCCCTCCACTTT
cdr3_aa: CASSIREAPSSYNSPLHF
clone_size: .
d_call: .
v_call: TRBV19
j_call: TRBJ1-6

cdr3_nt: TGTGCCAGCAGTTTTGGACAGGAGAAGTTCTTC
cdr3_aa: CASSFGQEKFF
clone_size: .
d_call: TRBD1
v_call: TRBV6-5
j_call: TRBJ2-1

cdr3_nt: TGTGCCAGTAGAGCCCCTGACAGGGCGAGAGGCACTGAAGCTTTCTTT
cdr3_aa: CASRAPDRARGTEAFF
clone_size: .
d_call: TRBD1
v_call: TRBV19
j_call: TRBJ1-1

cdr3_nt: TGTGCCAGCAGTTTAAGGGCAGGGGATGGCTACACCTTC
cdr3_aa: CASSLRAGDGYTF
clone_size: .
d_call: .
v_call: TRBV28
j_call: TRBJ1-2

cdr3_nt: TGTGCCAGCTCACCACAAGGAGGCTACGAGCAGTACTTC
cdr3_aa: CASSPQGGYEQYF
clone_size: .
d_call: .
v_call: TRBV18
j_call: TRBJ2-7

cdr3_nt: TGTGCCAGCAGTACACCTATTGGGGGGGTCTATGGCTACACCTTC
cdr3_aa: CASSTPIGGVYGYTF
clone_size: once
d_call: .
v_call: TRBV6-6
j_call: TRBJ1-2

cdr3_nt: TGTGCCAGCAGCCAGACACCCAACACTGAAGCTTTCTTT
cdr3_aa: CASSQTPNTEAFF
clone_size: once
d_call: .
v_call: TRBV7-3
j_call: TRBJ1-1

cdr3_nt: TGCGCCAGCAGCTTGCGGACATTGAACACTGAAGCTTTCTTT
cdr3_aa: CASSLRTLNTEAFF
clone_size: few
d_call: .
v_call: TRBV5-1
j_call: TRBJ1-1

cdr3_nt: TGCAGCGTTAACCGGGGGTTGAGGGAGACCCAGTACTTC
cdr3_aa: CSVNRGLRETQYF
clone_size: .
d_call: .
v_call: TRBV29-1
j_call: TRBJ2-5

cdr3_nt: TGCGCCAGCAGCTTGGGGGGCGGCAGACAGGGTAACTATGGCTACACCTTC
cdr3_aa: CASSLGGGRQGNYGYTF
clone_size: .
d_call: TRBD1
v_call: TRBV5-1
j_call: TRBJ1-2

cdr3_nt: TGTGCCAGCAGTTTAGCTAGACAGGATGGCTACACCTTC
cdr3_aa: CASSLARQDGYTF
clone_size: once
d_call: .
v_call: TRBV12-3/TRBV12-4
j_call: TRBJ1-2

cdr3_nt: TGCGCCAGCACCCCGGTGGGGCGGGACACTGAAGCTTTCTTT
cdr3_aa: CASTPVGRDTEAFF
clone_size: .
d_call: .
v_call: TRBV10-2
j_call: TRBJ1-1

cdr3_nt: TGTGCCAGTAGTATTGACAGAGCAATCTCTGGGGCCAACGTCCTGACTTTC
cdr3_aa: CASSIDRAISGANVLTF
clone_size: .
d_call: .
v_call: TRBV19
j_call: TRBJ2-6

cdr3_nt: TGCAGCGTTGGGAGGTCCGCGAACACCGGGGAGCTGTTTTTT
cdr3_aa: CSVGRSANTGELFF
clone_size: .
d_call: .
v_call: TRBV29-1
j_call: TRBJ2-2

cdr3_nt: TGTGCCAGCAGCCAAGGGACAGGGGGGAACACTGAAGCTTTCTTT
cdr3_aa: CASSQGTGGNTEAFF
clone_size: .
d_call: TRBD1
v_call: TRBV3-1/TRBV3-2
j_call: TRBJ1-1

cdr3_nt: TGTGCCAGCAGCTCGGGGACGGCTGGAAACACCATATATTTT
cdr3_aa: CASSSGTAGNTIYF
clone_size: .
d_call: .
v_call: TRBV5-4
j_call: TRBJ1-3